This T cell receptor (beta chain) was recovered during a study of metastatic and nonmetastatic thyroid tumors. The wider study: Repertoires from blood and tumor or nodule tissue of malignant and benign thyroid patients were compared.

With respect to this clone: Its target is not known.

All patients reached thyroid surgery having received no treatment beforehand. The authors' processing: CDR3 was compared across clinicopathological groups, and the resulting differences were used to build a distant-metastasis classifier for papillary thyroid cancer. TCRdb re-clonotyped the PCR reads via MiXCR. The V and J calls and clone size come from TCRdb's table, not from the authors' own analysis. The table records around 52,000 clones, 25% to 35% of them present only once. The CDR3 sequence is 15 residues long. V lost 4 bases and J lost 4; bases outside the gene matches: 7. CDR1 MNHEY and CDR2 SVGEGT come from the germline V gene. Study-level findings and limits: Benign nodules were reported to have significantly lower TCR beta diversity than malignant thyroid tumors, in blood and tumor.

Sequences were obtained from blood. The clonotype comes from a female donor with papillary thyroid cancer or a benign thyroid nodule (not recorded which). Some clones in this sample may be carry-over from other donors' samples. The rearrangement links TRBV6-2 or TRBV6-3 to TRBJ2-3, with 8 bases matching TRBD2. CDR3 sequence reads: CASSSAGDGPDTQYF. CDR3 bases: TGTGCCAGCAGTTCAGCGGGAGATGGACCAGATACGCAGTATTTT.